This T cell receptor beta chain came from a study of T cell responses to AZD1222 COVID-19 vaccine. Clones were read by immunoSEQ multiplex PCR, and TCRdb kept only the in-frame ones, dropping some. This sample carries about 93,000 clones, about nine tenths of them seen once, and the ten largest clones take less than 3.5%. Broader study findings: Regions left unmutated in variants are reportedly the target of nearly half of spike-specific TCRs. Donors, mostly white British, included more females; clonal diversity was possibly underestimated.

Concerning this clone itself: The antigen remains unidentified.

The V end was cut by 7 bases, the J end by 4 bases, with 13 bases between. CDR1 is MNHEY and CDR2 is SVGAGI in the germline V gene. The CDR3 is 13 residues long. The chain has TRBV6-5 and TRBJ1-2; D unclear. The receptor's source is an adult in good health. The sample consisted of peripheral blood, taken on day 0 of MenACWY control vaccination. In DNA, the CDR3 is TGTGCCAGCACCCTCGGCGGAGTCTATGGCTACACCTTC. Protein product: CASTLGGVYGYTF.